The T cell receptor (beta chain) described here comes from a study of blood T cell repertoires in COVID-19. J was trimmed by 5 bases and V by 1 base; bases with no gene match: 7. The CDR3 extends over 16 amino acids. The germline V gene has CDR1 MGHRA and CDR2 YSYEKL. Sequencing used immunoSEQ multiplex PCR; TCRdb keeps in-frame clones, though not all of them. The sample carries a few hundred thousand clones, about 90% recorded once. The gene calls are TRBV4-1 and TRBJ2-3, with 9 bases lining up with TRBD2. The sample taken for sequencing was peripheral blood. The clonotype was recovered from a woman between 45 and 60 years old with COVID-19, enrolled during active disease. The chain's CDR3 is CASSQVGSGRKDTQYF. CDR3 coding DNA: TGCGCCAGCAGCCAAGTGGGTAGCGGGAGAAAAGATACGCAGTATTTT.